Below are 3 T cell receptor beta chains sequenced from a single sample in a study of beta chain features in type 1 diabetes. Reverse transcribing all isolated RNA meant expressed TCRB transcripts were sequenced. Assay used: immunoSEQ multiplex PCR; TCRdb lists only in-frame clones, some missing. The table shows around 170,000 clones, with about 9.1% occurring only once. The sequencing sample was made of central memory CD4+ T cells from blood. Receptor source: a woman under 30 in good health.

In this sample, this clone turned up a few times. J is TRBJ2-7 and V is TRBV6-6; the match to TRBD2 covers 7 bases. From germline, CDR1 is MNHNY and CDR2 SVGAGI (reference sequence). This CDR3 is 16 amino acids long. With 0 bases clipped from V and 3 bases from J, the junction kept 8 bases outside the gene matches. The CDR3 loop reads CASSYSGSSGGYEQYF. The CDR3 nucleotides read TGTGCCAGCAGTTACTCAGGGTCTAGCGGAGGCTACGAGCAGTACTTC.

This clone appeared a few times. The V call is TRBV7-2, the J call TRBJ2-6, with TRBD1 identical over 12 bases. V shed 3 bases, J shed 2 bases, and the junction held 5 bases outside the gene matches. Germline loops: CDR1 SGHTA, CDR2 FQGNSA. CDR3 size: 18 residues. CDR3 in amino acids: CASSFAGTGGPGANVLTF. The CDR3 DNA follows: TGTGCCAGCAGCTTCGCCGGGACAGGGGGCCCTGGGGCCAACGTCCTGACTTTC. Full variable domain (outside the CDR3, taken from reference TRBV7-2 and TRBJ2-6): GAGVSQSPSNKVTEKGKDVELRCDPISGHTALYWYRQSLGQGLEFLIYFQGNSAPDKSGLPSDRFSAERTGGSVSTLTIQRTQQEDSAVYLCASSFAGTGGPGANVLTFGAGSRLTVL.

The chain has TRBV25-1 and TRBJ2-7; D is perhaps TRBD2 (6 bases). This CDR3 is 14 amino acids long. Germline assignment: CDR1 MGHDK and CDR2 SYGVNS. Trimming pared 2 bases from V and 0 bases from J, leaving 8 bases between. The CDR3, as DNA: TGTGCCAGCAGTGAACCCGGGAGCTCCTACGAGCAGTACTTC. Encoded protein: CASSEPGSSYEQYF.